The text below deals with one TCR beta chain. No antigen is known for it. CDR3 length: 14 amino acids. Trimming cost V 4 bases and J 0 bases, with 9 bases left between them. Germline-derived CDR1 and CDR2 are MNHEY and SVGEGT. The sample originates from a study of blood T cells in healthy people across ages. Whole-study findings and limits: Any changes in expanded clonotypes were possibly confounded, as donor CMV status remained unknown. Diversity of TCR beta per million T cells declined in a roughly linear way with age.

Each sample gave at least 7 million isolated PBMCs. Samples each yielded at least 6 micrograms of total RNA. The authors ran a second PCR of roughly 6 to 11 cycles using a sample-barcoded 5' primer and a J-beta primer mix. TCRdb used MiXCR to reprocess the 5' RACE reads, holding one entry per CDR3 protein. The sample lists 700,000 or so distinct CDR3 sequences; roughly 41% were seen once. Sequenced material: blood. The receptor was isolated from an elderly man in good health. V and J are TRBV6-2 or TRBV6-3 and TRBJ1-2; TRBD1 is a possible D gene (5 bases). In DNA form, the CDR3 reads TGTGCCAGCAGTTCGACAGCTCCTAACTATGGCTACACCTTC. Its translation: CASSSTAPNYGYTF.